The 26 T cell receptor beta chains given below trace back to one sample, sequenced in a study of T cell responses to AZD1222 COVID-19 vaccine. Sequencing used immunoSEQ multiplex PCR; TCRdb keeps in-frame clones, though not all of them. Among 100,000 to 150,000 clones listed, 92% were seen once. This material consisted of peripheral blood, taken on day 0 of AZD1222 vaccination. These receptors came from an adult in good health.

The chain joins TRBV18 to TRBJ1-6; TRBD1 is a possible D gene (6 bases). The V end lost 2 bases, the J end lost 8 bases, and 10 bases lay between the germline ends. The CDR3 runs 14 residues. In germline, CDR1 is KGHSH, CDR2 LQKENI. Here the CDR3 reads CASSPNGGYSPLHF. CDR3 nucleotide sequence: TGTGCCAGCTCACCAAACGGGGGCTATTCACCCCTCCACTTT. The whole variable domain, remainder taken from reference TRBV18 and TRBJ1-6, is NAGVMQNPRHLVRRRGQEARLRCSPMKGHSHVYWYRQLPEEGLKFMVYLQKENIIDESGMPKERFSAEFPKEGPSILRIQQVVRGDSAAYFCASSPNGGYSPLHFGNGTRLTVT.

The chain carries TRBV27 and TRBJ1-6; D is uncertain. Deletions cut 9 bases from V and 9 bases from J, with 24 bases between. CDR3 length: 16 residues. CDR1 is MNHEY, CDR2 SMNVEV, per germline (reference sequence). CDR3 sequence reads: CASGEGDQPVGSPLHF. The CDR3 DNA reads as TGTGCCAGTGGGGAGGGCGATCAGCCCGTGGGTTCACCCCTCCACTTT.

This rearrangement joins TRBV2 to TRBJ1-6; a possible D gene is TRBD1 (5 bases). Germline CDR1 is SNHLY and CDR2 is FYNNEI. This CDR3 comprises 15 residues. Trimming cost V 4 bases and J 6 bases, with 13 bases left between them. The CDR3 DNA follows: TGTGCCAGCAGTGCCCGGACAACTGTTAATTCACCCCTCCACTTT. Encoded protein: CASSARTTVNSPLHF.

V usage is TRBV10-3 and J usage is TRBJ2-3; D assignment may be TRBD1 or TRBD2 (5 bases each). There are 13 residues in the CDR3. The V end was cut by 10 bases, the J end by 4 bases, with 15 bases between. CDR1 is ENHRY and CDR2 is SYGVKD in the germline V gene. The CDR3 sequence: CATGPFDADTQYF. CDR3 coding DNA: TGTGCCACGGGACCTTTTGACGCAGATACGCAGTATTTT.

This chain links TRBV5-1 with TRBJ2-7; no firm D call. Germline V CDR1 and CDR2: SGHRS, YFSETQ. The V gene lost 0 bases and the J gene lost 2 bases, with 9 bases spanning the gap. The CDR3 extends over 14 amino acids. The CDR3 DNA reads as TGCGCCAGCAGCTTGGAGTACAGAACCTACGAGCAGTACTTC. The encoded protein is CASSLEYRTYEQYF. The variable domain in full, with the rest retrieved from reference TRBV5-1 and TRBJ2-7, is KAGVTQTPRYLIKTRGQQVTLSCSPISGHRSVSWYQQTPGQGLQFLFEYFSETQRNKGNFPGRFSGRQFSNSRSEMNVSTLELGDSALYLCASSLEYRTYEQYFGPGTRLTVT.

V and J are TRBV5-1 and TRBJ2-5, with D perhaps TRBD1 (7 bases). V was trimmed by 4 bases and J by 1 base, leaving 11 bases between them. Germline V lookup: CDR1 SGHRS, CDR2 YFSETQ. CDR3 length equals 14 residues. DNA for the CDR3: TGCGCCAGCAGCGGCGGGACAGCCCAAGAGACCCAGTACTTC. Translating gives CASSGGTAQETQYF. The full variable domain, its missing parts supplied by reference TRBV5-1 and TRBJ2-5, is KAGVTQTPRYLIKTRGQQVTLSCSPISGHRSVSWYQQTPGQGLQFLFEYFSETQRNKGNFPGRFSGRQFSNSRSEMNVSTLELGDSALYLCASSGGTAQETQYFGPGTRLLVL.

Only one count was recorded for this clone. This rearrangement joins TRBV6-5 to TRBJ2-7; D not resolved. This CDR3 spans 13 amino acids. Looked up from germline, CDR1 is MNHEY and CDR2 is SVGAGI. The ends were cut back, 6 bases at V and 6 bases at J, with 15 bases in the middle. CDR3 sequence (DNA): TGTGCCAGCAGCCCGCCTTGGGCAGGCGAGCAGTACTTC. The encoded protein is CASSPPWAGEQYF.

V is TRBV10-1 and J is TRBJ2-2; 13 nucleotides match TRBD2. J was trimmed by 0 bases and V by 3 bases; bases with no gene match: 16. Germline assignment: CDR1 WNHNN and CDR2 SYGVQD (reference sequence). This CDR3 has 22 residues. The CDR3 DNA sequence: TGCGCCAGCAGTGACCACCCCGATCACGGACTAGCGGGAGACACGAACACCGGGGAGCTGTTTTTT. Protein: CASSDHPDHGLAGDTNTGELFF.

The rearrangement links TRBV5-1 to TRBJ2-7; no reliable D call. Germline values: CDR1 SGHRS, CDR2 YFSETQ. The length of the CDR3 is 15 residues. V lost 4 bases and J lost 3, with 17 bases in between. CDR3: CASSPGRILDYEQYF. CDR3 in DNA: TGCGCCAGCAGCCCCGGAAGGATTCTAGACTACGAGCAGTACTTC. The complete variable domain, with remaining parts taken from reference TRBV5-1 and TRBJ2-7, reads KAGVTQTPRYLIKTRGQQVTLSCSPISGHRSVSWYQQTPGQGLQFLFEYFSETQRNKGNFPGRFSGRQFSNSRSEMNVSTLELGDSALYLCASSPGRILDYEQYFGPGTRLTVT.

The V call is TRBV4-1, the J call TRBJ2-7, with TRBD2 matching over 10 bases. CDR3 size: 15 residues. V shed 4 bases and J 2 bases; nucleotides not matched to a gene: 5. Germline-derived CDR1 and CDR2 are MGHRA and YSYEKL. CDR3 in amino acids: CASSPIAGGTYEQYF. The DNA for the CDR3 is TGCGCCAGCAGCCCCATAGCGGGAGGAACCTACGAGCAGTACTTC.

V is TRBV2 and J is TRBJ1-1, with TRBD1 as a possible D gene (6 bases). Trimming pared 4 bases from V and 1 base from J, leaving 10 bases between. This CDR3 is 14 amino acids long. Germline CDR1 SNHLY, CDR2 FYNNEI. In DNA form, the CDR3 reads TGTGCCAGCAGTGTGGACAGACCGAACACTGAAGCTTTCTTT. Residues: CASSVDRPNTEAFF.

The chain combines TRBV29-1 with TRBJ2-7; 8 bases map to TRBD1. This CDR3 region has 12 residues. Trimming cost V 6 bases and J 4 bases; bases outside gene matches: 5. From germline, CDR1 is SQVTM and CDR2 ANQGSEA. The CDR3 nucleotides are TGCAGCGTGGGGACAGGAACATACGAGCAGTACTTC. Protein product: CSVGTGTYEQYF.

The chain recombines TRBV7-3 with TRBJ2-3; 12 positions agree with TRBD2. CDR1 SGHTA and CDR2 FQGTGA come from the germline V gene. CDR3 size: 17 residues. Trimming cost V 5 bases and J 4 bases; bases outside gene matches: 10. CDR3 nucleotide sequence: TGTGCCAGCAGCCCACAATCTTCTAGCGGGAGGGCAGATACGCAGTATTTT. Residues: CASSPQSSSGRADTQYF.

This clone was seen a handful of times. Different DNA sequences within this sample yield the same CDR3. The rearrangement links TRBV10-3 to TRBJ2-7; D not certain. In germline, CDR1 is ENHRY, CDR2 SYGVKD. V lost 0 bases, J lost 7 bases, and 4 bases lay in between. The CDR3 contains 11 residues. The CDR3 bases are TGTGCCATCAGTGAGTCTTGGGAGCAGTACTTC. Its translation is CAISESWEQYF.

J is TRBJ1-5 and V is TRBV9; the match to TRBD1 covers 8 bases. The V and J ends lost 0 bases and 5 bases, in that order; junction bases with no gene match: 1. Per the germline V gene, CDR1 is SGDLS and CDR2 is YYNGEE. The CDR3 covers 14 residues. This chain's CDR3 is CASSVGTGYQPQHF. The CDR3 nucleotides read TGTGCCAGCAGCGTAGGGACAGGGTATCAGCCCCAGCATTTT.

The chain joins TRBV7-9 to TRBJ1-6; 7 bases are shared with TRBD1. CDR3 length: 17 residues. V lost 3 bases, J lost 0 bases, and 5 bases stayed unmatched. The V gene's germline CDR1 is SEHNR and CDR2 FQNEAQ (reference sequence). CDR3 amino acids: CASSLTGISSYNSPLHF. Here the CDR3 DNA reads TGTGCCAGCAGCTTGACAGGGATCAGCTCCTATAATTCACCCCTCCACTTT.

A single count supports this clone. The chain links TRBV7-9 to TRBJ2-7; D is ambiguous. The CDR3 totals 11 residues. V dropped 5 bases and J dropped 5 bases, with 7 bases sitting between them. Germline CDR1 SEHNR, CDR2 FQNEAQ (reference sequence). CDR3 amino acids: CASSPQDEQYF. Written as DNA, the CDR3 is TGTGCCAGCAGCCCTCAGGACGAGCAGTACTTC.

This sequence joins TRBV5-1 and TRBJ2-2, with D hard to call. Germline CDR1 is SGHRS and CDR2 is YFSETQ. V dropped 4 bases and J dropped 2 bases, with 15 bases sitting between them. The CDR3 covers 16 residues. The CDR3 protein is CASSPFRTANTGELFF. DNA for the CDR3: TGCGCCAGCAGCCCTTTCCGGACCGCTAACACCGGGGAGCTGTTTTTT.

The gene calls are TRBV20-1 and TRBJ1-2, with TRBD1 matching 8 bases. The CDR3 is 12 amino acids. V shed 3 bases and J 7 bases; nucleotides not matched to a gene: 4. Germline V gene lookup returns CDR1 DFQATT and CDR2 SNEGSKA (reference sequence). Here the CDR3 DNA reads TGCAGTGCTAGTGGACAGGGCGGTGGCTACACCTTC. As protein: CSASGQGGGYTF.

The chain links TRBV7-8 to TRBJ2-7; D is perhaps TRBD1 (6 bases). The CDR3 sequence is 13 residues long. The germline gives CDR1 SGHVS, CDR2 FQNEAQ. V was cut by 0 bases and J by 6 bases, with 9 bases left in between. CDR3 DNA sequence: TGTGCCAGCAGCTTAGCGCAGGGGCTCGAGCAGTACTTC. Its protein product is CASSLAQGLEQYF.

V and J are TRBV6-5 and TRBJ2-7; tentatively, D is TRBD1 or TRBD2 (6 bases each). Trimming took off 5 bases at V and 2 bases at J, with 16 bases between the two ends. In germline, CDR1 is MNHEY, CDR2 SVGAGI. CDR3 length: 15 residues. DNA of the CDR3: TGTGCCAGCAGTAGAGCCGGGGGCGGAACCTACGAGCAGTACTTC. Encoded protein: CASSRAGGGTYEQYF.

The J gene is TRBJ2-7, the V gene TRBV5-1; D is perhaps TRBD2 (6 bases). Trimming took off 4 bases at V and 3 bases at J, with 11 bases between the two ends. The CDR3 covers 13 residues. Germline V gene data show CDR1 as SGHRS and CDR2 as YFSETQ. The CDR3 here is CASSGTGFYEQYF. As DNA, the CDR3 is TGCGCCAGCAGCGGGACTGGTTTCTACGAGCAGTACTTC.

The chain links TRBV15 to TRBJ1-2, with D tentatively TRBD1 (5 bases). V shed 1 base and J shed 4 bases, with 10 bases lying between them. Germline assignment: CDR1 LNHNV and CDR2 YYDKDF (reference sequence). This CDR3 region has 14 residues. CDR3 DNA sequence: TGTGCCACCAGCAGAGGGGGCGAGGGCTATGGCTACACCTTC. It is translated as CATSRGGEGYGYTF.

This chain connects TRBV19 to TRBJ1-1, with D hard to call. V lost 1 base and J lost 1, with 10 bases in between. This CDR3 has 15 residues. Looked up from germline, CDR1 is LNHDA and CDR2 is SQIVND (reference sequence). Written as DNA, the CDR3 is TGTGCCAGTAGTATAGGCCAGGCGACGAACACTGAAGCTTTCTTT. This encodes CASSIGQATNTEAFF.

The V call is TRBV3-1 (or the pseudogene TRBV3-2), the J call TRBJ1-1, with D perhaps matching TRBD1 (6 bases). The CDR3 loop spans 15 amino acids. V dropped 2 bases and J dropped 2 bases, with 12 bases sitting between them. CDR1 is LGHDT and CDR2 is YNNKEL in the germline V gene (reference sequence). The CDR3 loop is CASSQTPQGNTEAFF. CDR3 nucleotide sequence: TGTGCCAGCAGCCAAACCCCACAGGGAAACACTGAAGCTTTCTTT.

CDR3 in DNA: TGCGCCAGCAGCCAAGTAGCGGTTCAGGGACTACAAGAGACCCAGTACTTC. It translates to CASSQVAVQGLQETQYF. The chain couples TRBV4-1 to TRBJ2-5; TRBD2 matches at 7 bases. The junction had 10 bases not matched to a gene; V was cut back by 1 base and J by 2 bases. Germline loops: CDR1 MGHRA, CDR2 YSYEKL. There are 17 residues in the CDR3.